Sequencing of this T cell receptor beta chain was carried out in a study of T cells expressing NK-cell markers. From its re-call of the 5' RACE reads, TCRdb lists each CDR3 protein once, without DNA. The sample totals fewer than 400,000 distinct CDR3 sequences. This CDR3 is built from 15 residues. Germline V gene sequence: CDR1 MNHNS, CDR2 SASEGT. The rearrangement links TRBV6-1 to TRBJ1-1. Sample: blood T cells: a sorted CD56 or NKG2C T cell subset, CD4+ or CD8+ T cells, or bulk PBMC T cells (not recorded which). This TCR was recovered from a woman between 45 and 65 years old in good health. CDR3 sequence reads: CASSEHTADNTEAFF.